This TCR beta chain was recorded in a study of post-analysis software for immune sequencing data. Study at large: The cohort encompassed relapsing-remitting, secondary progressive and progressive-relapsing multiple sclerosis disease courses.

Prepared libraries of TCR beta cDNA carried unique molecular identifiers. Roughly 500,000 cDNA molecules were obtained per 1 to 10 million input T cells. TCRdb fed the PCR reads into MiXCR, producing one record per CDR3 protein. Among 600,000 to 750,000 distinct CDR3 sequences listed, around 64% were seen once. Broader study findings: Those samples that were prepared in the same batch co-clustered strongly by F measure. Controls had significantly higher normalized Chao1 diversity than multiple sclerosis patients.

In regard to this clonotype: No antigen is known for it.

The specimen sequenced was blood. The TCR was taken from a girl aged 2 to 10 with multiple sclerosis.

The CDR3 DNA follows: TGCAGTGCAGACTCCAGGACAGACAGGGATACGCAGTATTTT. It is translated as CSADSRTDRDTQYF. The chain combines TRBV20-1 with TRBJ2-3, with D tentatively TRBD1 (6 bases). The V gene lost 6 bases and the J gene lost 6 bases, with 19 bases spanning the gap. CDR1 is DFQATT, CDR2 SNEGSKA, per germline (reference sequence). CDR3 length: 14 amino acids.